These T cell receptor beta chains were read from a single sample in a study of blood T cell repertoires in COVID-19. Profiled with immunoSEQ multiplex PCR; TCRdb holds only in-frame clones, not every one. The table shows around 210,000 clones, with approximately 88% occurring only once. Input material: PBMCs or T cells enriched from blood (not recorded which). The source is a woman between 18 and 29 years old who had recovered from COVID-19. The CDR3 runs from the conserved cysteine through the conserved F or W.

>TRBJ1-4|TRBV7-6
CASSGPGTEGEKLFF
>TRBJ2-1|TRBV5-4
CASSLRQGNEQFF
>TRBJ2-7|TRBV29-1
CSVSRGLAYEQYF
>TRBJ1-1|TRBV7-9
CASSSGRDTEAFF
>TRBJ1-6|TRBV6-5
CASSLLNSYNSPLHF
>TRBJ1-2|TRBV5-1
CASTPEGLGVYGYTF
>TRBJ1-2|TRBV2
CASSESHSNYGYTF
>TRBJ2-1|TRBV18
CASSRQGEQFF
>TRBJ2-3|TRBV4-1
CASSQPTRADTQYF
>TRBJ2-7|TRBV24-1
CATSDSRGGASYEQYF
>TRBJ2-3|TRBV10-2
CASSFTDTQYF
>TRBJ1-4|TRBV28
CASSPRGLDEKLFF
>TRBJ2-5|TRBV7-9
CASSQTPGRAMETQYF
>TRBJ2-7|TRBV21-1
CASSLRQGTYF
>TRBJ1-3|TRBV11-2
CASSLDRLSGNTIYF
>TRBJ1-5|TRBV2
CASSEGLKSGSGQPQHF
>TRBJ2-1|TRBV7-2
CASSLVRDVYEQFF
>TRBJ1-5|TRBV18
CASSQDIQGGGQPQHF
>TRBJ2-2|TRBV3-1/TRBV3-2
CASTVGAFGGELFF
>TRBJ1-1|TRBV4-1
CASSQPRTGNTEAFF
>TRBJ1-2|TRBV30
CAWSVQSEGGYGYTF
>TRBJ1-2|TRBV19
CASSTQRESGYGYTF
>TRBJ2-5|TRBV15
CATSSRGGGDETQYF
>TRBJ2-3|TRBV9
CASSVAASGSTDTQYF
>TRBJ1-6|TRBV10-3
CAATDGDSPLHF
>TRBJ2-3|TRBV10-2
CASSEWGGTDTQYF
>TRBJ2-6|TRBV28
CASANRGEIVLTF
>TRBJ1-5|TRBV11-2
CASSLEGGKGPQHF
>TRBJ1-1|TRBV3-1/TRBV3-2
CASSRGTTNTEAFF
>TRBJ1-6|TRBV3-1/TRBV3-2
CASSQGAGNSPLHF
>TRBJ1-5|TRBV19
CASTFGHSNQPQHF
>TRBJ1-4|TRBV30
CAWSIREKLFF
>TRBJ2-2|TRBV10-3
CAIIRETNTGELFF
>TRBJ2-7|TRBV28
CASSLSLGSTYEQYF
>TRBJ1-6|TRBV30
CAWTLDREVSPLHF
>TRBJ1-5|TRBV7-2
CASSLGGTGVKPQHF
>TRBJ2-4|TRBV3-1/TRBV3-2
CASSQGEGIQYF
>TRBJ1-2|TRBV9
CASSVDDWANYGYTF
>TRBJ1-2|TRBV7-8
CASSFQDYGYTF
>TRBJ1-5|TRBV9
CASSVGQVNQPQHF
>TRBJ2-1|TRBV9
CASSVGLQGNEQFF
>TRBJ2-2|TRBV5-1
CASSPSPQGATGELFF
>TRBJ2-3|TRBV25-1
CASSRTRDRGQGTDTQYF
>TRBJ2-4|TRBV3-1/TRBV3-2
CASSQDSALIPAKNIQYF
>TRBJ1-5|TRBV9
CASSVVGRRVENQPQHF
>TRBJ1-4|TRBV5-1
CASSLRGGADEKLFF
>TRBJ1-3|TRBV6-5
CASRTTGGIGNTIYF
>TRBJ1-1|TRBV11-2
CASSVRRVRAIPEAFF